This T cell receptor (beta chain) was found in a study of blood T cell repertoires in COVID-19 (dated by TCRdb to the early 2020s). Background on the whole study: Samples covering the acute and convalescent phases of COVID-19 were provided by collaborators in the United States, Italy and Spain. The prospective study material was composed of cDNA or gDNA derived from T cells, B-cell-depleted T cells, or PBMCs. Subjects who had been exposed to COVID-19, were actively infected with it, or had recovered from it provided the deeply sampled blood TCRbeta repertoires that made up the dataset. A freely available public database, intended as a resource for researchers studying the immune response to SARS-CoV-2, is where the repertoires were released. Samples came from the ongoing ImmuneRACE study (first 160 participants) plus 1,254 subjects from 6 global collaborators. Sample metadata almost always included a de-identified subject ID, COVID-19 status, age in years and sex. Where HLA class I and class II types were available, the types were taken from metadata supplied by the sample provider, not from assay-based typing. On the study overall, not on this receptor specifically: The quantity of clinical and demographic metadata differed by source and by participant and was supplied without curation.

On this clone: Its recognized antigen is unknown. Per-base qualities were not stored, and no clone one base away is much larger.

Participants in the prospective study were enrolled through a virtual design, were aged about 18 to 100 years, and lived in roughly 24 United States geographic areas. In the prospective study, participants were assigned to cohorts based on the clinical history participants reported in a screening survey and a study questionnaire. Recovered participants in ImmuneRACE Cohort 3 were defined by two consecutive negative NP/OP PCR tests, clearance by a healthcare professional, or resolution of symptoms. In the prospective study, mobile phlebotomists collected whole blood, serum and a nasopharyngeal or oropharyngeal swab from each participant. Prospective study participants could optionally give additional blood draws and questionnaires over an approximately two-month period. Blood samples from the prospective study were shipped frozen or at room temperature prior to DNA extraction. The germline V gene specifies SNHLY as CDR1 and FYNNEI as CDR2. The junction carries 17 bases between V and J, which are trimmed by 11 bases and 7 bases respectively. From the cysteine through the phenylalanine, the CDR3 covers 12 amino acids. Here the CDR3 DNA is all that survives: 36 bases in frame from base 1.

The immunoSEQ Assay, a bias-controlled multiplex PCR, was used to amplify TCRbeta CDR3 regions from genomic DNA. As for the authors' bioinformatics: The number of nucleated cells in each sample was estimated by amplification of reference gene primers within the assay. To quantify the absolute abundance of each unique TCRbeta CDR3 rearrangement, sequence reads were collapsed and filtered. For each sample, productive Simpson clonality was calculated by taking the square root of Simpson's diversity index across productive rearrangements. TCRdb mirrors the immuneACCESS table, restricted to in-frame sequences. Some clones are absent from its copies; in checked studies, under half trace to an unresolved V gene, and the reason for the others is unknown. The DNA was the basis for D and trimming; V, J and clone size are from that table. The sample contains about 380,000 clones, around 87% of them found a single time. The top ten hold around 1.3% of the sample.

The sequenced sample consisted of PBMCs or T cells enriched from blood (not recorded which). The sequence derives from a man aged 25-45 years who had recovered from COVID-19. This chain joins TRBV2 to TRBJ1-2; tentative D gene TRBD1, with 5 bases matching. The DNA sequence reads TGTGCCTCCCCGACGGGGGATCGTGGCTACACCTTC. Its protein reads: CASPTGDRGYTF.